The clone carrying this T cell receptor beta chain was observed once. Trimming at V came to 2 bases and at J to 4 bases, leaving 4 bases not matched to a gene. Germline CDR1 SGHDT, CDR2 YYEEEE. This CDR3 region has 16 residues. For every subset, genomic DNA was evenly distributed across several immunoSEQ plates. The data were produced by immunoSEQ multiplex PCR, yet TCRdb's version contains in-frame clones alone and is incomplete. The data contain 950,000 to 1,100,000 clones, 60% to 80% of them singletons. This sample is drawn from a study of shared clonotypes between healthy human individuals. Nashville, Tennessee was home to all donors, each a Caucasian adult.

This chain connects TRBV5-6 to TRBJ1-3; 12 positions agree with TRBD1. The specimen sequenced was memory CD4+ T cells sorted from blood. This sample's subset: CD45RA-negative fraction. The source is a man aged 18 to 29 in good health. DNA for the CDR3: TGTGCCAGCAGCTTCTCGGGACAGGGGGCCGGAAACACCATATATTTT. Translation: CASSFSGQGAGNTIYF.